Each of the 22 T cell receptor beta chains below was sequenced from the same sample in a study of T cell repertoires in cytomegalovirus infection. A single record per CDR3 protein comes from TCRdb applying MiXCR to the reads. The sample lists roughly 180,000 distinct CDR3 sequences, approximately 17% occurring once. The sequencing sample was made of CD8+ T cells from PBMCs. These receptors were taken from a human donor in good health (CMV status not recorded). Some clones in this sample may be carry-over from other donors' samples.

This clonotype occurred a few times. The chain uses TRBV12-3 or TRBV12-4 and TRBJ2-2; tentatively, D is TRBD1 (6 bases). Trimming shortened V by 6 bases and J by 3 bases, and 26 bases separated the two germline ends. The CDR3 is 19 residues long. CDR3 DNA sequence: TGTGCCAGCAGCAACCCTATGCAGGACAGATCTCGGCACACCGGGGAGCTGTTTTTT. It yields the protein CASSNPMQDRSRHTGELFF.

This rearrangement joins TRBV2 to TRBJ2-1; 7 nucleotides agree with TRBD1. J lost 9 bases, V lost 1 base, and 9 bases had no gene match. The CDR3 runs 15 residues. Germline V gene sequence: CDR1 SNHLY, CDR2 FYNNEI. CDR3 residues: CASSEGSAGGSEQFF. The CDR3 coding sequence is TGTGCCAGCAGTGAAGGATCGGCAGGGGGTAGTGAGCAGTTCTTC.

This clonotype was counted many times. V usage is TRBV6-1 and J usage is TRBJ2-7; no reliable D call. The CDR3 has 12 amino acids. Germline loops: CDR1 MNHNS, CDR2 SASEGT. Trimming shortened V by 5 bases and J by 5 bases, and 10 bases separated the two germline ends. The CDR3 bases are TGTGCCAGCAGTTCACAGTCTAACGAGCAGTACTTC. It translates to CASSSQSNEQYF.

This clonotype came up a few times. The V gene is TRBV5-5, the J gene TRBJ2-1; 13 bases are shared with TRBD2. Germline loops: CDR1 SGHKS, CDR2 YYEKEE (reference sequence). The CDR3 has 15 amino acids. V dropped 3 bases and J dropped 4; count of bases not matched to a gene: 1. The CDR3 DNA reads TGTGCCAGCAGCTGGACTAGCGGGGGTTACAATGAGCAGTTCTTC. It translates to CASSWTSGGYNEQFF.

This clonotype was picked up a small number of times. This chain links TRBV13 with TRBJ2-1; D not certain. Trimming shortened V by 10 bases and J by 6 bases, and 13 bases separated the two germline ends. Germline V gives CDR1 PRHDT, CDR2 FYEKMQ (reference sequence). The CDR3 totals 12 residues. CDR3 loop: CANKRLPNEQFF. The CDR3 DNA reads TGTGCCAACAAAAGGCTGCCCAATGAGCAGTTCTTC.

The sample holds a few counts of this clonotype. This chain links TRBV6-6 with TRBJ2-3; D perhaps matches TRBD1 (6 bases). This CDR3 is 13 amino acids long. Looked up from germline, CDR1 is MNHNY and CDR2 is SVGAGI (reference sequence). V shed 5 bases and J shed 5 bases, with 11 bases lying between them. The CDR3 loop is CASSTGSRDTQYF. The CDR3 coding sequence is TGTGCCAGCAGTACAGGGTCCCGAGATACGCAGTATTTT.

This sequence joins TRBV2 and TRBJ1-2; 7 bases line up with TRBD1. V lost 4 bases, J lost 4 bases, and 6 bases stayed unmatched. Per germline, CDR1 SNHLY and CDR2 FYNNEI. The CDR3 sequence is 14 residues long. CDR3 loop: CASSVRTGFYGYTF. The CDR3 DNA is TGTGCCAGCAGTGTAAGGACAGGATTCTATGGCTACACCTTC.

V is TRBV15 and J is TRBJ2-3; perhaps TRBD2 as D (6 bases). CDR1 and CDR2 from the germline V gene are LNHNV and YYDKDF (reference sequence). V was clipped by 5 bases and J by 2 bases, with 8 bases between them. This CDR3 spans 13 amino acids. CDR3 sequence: CATSGGITDTQYF. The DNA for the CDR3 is TGTGCCACCAGCGGAGGGATCACAGATACGCAGTATTTT.

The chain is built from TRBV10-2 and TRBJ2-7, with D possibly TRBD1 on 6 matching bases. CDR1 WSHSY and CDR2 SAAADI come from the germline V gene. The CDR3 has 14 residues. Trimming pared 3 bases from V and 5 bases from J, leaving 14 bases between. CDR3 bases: TGCGCCAGCAGTGATGCAGGGGCAGGGAACGAGCAGTACTTC. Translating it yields CASSDAGAGNEQYF.

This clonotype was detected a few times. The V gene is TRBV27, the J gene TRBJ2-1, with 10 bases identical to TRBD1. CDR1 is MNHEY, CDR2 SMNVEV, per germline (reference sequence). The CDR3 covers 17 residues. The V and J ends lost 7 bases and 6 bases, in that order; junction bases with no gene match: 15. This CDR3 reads CASKGKNWDRGGNEQFF. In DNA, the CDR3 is TGTGCCAGCAAGGGAAAAAACTGGGACAGGGGAGGCAATGAGCAGTTCTTC.

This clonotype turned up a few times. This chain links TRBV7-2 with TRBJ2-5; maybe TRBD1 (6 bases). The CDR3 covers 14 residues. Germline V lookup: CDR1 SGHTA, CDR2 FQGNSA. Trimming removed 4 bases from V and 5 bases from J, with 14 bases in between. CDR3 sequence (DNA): TGTGCCAGCAGCTCCTCCGGGACATCGGAGACCCAGTACTTC. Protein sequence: CASSSSGTSETQYF.

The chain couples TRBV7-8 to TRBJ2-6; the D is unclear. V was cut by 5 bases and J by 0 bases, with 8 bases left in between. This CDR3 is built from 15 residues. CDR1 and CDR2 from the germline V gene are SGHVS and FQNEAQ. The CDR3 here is CASSLTSSGANVLTF. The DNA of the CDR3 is TGTGCCAGCAGCCTAACTTCCTCTGGGGCCAACGTCCTGACTTTC.

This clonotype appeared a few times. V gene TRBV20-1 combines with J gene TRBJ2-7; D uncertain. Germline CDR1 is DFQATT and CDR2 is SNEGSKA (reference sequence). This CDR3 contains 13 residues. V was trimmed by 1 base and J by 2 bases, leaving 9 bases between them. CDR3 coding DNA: TGCAGTGCTAGAGCGATCGATACCTACGAGCAGTACTTC. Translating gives CSARAIDTYEQYF.

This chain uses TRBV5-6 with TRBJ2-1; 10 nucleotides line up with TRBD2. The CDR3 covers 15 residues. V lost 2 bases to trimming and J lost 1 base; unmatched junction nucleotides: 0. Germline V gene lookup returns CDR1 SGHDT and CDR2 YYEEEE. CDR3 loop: CASSLLAGSYNEQFF. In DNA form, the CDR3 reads TGTGCCAGCAGCTTACTAGCGGGGTCCTACAATGAGCAGTTCTTC.

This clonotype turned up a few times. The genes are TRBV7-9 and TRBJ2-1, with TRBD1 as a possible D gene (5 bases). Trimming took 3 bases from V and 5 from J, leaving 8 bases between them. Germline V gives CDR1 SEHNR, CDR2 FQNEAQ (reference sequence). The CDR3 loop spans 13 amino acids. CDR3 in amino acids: CASSLTVDNEQFF. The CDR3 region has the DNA TGTGCCAGCAGCTTGACAGTAGACAATGAGCAGTTCTTC.

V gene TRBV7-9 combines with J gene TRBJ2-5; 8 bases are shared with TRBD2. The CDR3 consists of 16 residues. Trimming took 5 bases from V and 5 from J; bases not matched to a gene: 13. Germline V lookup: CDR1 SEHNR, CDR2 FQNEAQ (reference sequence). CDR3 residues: CASSGPGRGGSETQYF. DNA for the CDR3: TGTGCCAGCAGCGGGCCGGGGCGCGGGGGGTCGGAGACCCAGTACTTC.

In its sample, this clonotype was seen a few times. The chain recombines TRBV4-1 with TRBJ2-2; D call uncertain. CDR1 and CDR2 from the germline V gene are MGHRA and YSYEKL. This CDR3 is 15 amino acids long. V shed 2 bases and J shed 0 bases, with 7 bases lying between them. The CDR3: CASSQLVPNTGELFF. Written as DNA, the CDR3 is TGCGCCAGCAGCCAACTAGTTCCGAACACCGGGGAGCTGTTTTTT.

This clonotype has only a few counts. Here the CDR3 DNA reads TGTGCCAGCAGTTTTTGGGGAGGGGATTGGGTTAACACTGAAGCTTTCTTT. It yields the protein CASSFWGGDWVNTEAFF. The chain joins TRBV12-3 or TRBV12-4 to TRBJ1-1, with D possibly matching TRBD1 (5 bases). Deletions cut 3 bases from V and 2 bases from J, with 19 bases between. The CDR3 has 17 amino acids.

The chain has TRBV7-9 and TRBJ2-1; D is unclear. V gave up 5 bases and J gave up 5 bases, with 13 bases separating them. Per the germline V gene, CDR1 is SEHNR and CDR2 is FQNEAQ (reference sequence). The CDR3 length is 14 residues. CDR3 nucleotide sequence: TGTGCCAGCAGCCCCCCCAATAGTCACAATGAGCAGTTCTTC. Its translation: CASSPPNSHNEQFF.

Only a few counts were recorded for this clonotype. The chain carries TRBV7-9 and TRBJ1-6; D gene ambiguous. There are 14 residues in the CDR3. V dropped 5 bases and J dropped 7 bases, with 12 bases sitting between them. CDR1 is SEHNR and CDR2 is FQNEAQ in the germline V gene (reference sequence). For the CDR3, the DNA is TGTGCCAGCAGCCCCTGGACGGGGAATTCACCCCTCCACTTT. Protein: CASSPWTGNSPLHF.

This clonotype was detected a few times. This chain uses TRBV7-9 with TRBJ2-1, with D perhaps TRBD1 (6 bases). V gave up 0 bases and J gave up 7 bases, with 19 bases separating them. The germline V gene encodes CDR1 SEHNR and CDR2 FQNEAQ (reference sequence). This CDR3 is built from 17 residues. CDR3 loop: CASSLARSGGLANEQFF. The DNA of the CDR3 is TGTGCCAGCAGCTTAGCCCGGAGTGGGGGCTTAGCAAATGAGCAGTTCTTC.

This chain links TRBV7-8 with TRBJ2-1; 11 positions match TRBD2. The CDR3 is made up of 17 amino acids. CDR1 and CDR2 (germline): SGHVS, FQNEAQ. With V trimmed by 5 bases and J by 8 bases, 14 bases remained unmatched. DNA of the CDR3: TGTGCCAGCAGCCTCTCGACTAGCGGGGCTCGGGGGTATGAGCAGTTCTTC. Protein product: CASSLSTSGARGYEQFF. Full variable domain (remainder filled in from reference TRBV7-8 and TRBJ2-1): GAGVSQSPRYKVAKRGQDVALRCDPISGHVSLFWYQQALGQGPEFLTYFQNEAQLDKSGLPSDRFFAERPEGSVSTLKIQRTQQEDSAVYLCASSLSTSGARGYEQFFGPGTRLTVL.